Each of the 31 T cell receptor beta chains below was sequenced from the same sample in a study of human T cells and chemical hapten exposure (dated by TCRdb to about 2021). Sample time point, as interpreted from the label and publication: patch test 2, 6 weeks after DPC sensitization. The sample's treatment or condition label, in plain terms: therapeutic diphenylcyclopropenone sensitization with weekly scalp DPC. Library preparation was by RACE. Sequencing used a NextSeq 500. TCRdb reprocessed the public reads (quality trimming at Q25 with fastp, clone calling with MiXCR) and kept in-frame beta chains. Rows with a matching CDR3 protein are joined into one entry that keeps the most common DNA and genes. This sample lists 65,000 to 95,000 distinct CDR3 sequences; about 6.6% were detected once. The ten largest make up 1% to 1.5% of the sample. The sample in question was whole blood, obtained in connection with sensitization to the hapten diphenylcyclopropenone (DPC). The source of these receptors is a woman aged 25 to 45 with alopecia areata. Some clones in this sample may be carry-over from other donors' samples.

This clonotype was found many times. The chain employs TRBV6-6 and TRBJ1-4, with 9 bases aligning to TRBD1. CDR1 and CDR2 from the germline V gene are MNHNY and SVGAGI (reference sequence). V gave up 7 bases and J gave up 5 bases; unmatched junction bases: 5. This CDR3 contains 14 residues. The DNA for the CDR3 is TGTGCCAGCAACACCGGACAGGGGAATGAAAAACTGTTTTTT. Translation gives CASNTGQGNEKLFF.

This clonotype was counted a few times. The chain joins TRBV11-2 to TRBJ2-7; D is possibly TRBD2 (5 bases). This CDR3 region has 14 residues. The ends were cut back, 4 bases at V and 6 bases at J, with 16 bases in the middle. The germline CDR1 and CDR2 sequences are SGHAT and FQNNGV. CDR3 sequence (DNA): TGTGCCAGCAGCTCGGTGCGCGGGTACAGCGAGCAGTACTTC. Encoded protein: CASSSVRGYSEQYF. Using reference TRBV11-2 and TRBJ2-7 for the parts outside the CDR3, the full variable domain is EAGVAQSPRYKIIEKRQSVAFWCNPISGHATLYWYQQILGQGPKLLIQFQNNGVVDDSQLPKDRFSAERLKGVDSTLKIQPAKLEDSAVYLCASSSVRGYSEQYFGPGTRLTVT.

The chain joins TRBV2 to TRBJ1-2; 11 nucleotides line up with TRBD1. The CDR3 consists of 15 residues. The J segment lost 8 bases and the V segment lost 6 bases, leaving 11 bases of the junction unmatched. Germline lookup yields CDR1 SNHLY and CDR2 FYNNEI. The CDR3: CASSFRDRGAGGYTF. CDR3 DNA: TGTGCCAGCAGCTTCCGGGACAGGGGGGCAGGAGGCTACACCTTC.

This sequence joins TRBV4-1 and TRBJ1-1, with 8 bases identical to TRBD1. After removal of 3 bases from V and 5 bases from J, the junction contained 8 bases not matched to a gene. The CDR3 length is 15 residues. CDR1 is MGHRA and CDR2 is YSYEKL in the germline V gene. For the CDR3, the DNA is TGCGCCAGCAGCCATGTAGGACAGGGTGTAACTGAAGCTTTCTTT. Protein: CASSHVGQGVTEAFF.

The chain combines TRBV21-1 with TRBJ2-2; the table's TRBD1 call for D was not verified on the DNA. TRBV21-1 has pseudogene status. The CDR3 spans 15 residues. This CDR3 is CASSTWTGNTGELFF. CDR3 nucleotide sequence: TGTGCCAGCAGCACTTGGACAGGGAACACCGGGGAGCTGTTTTTT.

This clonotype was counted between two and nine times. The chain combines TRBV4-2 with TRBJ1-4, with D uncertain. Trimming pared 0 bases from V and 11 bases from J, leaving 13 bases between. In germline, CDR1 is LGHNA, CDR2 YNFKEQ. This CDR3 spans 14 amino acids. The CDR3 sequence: CASSQDQDPAKLFF. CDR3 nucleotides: TGTGCCAGCAGCCAAGATCAGGATCCGGCGAAACTGTTTTTT.

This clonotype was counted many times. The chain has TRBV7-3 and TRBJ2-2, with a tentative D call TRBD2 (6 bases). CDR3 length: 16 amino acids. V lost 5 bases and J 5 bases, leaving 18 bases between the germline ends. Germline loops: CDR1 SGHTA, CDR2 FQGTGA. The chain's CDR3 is CASSRGDSVMTGELFF. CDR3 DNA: TGTGCCAGCAGCCGAGGGGACTCCGTTATGACCGGGGAGCTGTTTTTT.

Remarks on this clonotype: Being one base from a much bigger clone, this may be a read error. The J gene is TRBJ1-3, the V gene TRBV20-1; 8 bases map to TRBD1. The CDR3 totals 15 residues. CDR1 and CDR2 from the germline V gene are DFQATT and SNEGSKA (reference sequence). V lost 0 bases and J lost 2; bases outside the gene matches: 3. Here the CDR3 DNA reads TGCAGTGCTAGAGAGACAGGGGATGCTGGAAACACCATATATTTT. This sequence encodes CSARETGDAGNTIYF.

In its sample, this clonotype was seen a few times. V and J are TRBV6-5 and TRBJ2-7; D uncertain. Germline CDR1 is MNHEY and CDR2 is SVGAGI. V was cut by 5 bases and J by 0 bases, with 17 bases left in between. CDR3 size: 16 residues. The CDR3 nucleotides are TGTGCCAGCAGTCGCCCCGCCAGGCCGGGCTCCTACGAGCAGTACTTC. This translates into CASSRPARPGSYEQYF.

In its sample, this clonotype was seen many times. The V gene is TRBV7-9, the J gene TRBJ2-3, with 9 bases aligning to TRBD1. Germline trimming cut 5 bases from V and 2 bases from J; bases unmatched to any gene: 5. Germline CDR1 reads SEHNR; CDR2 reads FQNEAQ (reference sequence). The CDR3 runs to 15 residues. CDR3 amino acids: CASSQGQGDTDTQYF. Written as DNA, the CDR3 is TGTGCCAGCAGCCAGGGACAGGGAGACACAGATACGCAGTATTTT.

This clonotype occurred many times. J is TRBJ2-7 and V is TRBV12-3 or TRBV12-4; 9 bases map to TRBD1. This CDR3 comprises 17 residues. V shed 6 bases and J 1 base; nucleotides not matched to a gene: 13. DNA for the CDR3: TGTGCCAGCAGCAGTAAGTGGAAACAGGGGGCATCCTACGAGCAGTACTTC. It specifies CASSSKWKQGASYEQYF.

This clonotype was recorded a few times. The CDR3 reads CASSYRGRDTEAFF. CDR3 sequence (DNA): TGTGCCAGCAGCTACAGGGGGCGAGACACTGAAGCTTTCTTT. The J gene is TRBJ1-1, the V gene TRBV6-1, with TRBD1 matching 9 bases. The CDR3 extends over 14 amino acids. V trimming: 6 bases; J trimming: 3 bases; junction bases outside the gene matches: 5. Germline V gives CDR1 MNHNS, CDR2 SASEGT.

For the CDR3, the DNA is TGTGCCAGCAGCCATACCGGGACAGGCGCCTACGAGCAGTACTTC. Translated: CASSHTGTGAYEQYF. The chain combines TRBV7-2 with TRBJ2-7; TRBD1 matches 8 bases. The CDR3 spans 15 residues. In germline, CDR1 is SGHTA, CDR2 FQGNSA. Trimming cost V 5 bases and J 2 bases; bases outside gene matches: 8.

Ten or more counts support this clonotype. The CDR3 loop is CASSLTGGGSYNEQFF. DNA of the CDR3: TGTGCCAGCAGCCTCACCGGGGGGGGGAGCTACAATGAGCAGTTCTTC. The chain employs TRBV11-3 and TRBJ2-1, with 8 bases lining up with TRBD2. Losses at the gene ends were 5 bases for V and 3 bases for J; bases not matched to a gene: 9. CDR1 SGHNT and CDR2 YENEEA come from the germline V gene. CDR3 size: 16 residues.

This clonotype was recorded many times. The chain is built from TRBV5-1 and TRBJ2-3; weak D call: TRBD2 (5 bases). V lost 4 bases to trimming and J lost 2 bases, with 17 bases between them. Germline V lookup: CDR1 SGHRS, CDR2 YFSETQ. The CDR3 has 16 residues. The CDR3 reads CASSPYGRGATDTQYF. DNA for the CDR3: TGCGCCAGCAGCCCCTACGGACGGGGAGCCACAGATACGCAGTATTTT.

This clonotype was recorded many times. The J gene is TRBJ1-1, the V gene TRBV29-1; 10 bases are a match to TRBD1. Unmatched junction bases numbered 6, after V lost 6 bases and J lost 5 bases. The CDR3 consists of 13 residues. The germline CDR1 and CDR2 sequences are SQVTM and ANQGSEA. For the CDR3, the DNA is TGCAGCGTGGGACAGGGGATTAAGACTGAAGCTTTCTTT. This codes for CSVGQGIKTEAFF. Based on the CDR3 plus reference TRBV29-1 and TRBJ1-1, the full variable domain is SAVISQKPSRDICQRGTSLTIQCQVDSQVTMMFWYRQQPGQSLTLIATANQGSEATYESGFVIDKFPISRPNLTFSTLTVSNMSPEDSSIYLCSVGQGIKTEAFFGQGTRLTVV.

In DNA form, the CDR3 reads TGTGCCAGCAAAAGAAGCACTGAAGCTTTCTTT. Residues: CASKRSTEAFF. V is TRBV6-5 and J is TRBJ1-1; D ambiguous. The CDR3 sequence is 11 residues long. The germline V and J ends were trimmed by 7 bases and 4 bases, with 7 bases remaining between them. The germline gives CDR1 MNHEY, CDR2 SVGAGI.

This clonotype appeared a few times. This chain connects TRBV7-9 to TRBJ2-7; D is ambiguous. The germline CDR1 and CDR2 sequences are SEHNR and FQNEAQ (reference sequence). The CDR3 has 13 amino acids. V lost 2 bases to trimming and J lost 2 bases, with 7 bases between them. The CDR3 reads CASSLPGPYEQYF. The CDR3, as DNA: TGTGCCAGCAGCTTACCGGGCCCCTACGAGCAGTACTTC.

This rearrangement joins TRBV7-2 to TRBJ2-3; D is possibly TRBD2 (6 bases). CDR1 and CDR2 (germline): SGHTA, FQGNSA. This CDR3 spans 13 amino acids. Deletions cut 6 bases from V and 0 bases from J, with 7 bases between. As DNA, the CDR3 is TGTGCCAGCAGAGCGGGTAGCACAGATACGCAGTATTTT. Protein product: CASRAGSTDTQYF.

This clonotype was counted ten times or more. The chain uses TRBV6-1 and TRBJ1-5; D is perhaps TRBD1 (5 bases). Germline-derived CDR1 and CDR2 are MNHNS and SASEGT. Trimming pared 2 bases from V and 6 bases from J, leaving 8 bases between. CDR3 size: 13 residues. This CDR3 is CASSERGSQPQHF. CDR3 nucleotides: TGTGCCAGCAGTGAAAGGGGTAGTCAGCCCCAGCATTTT.

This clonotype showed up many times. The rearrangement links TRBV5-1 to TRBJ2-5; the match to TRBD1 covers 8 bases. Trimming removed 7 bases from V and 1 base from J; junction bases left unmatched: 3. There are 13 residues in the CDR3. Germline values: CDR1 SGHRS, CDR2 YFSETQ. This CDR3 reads CASGQGIQETQYF. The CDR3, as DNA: TGCGCCAGCGGACAGGGAATCCAAGAGACCCAGTACTTC.

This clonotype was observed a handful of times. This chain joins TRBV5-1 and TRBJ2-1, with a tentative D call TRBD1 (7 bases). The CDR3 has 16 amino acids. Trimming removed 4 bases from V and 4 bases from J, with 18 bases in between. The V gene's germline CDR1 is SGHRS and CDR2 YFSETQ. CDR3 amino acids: CASSQGGAVLYNEQFF. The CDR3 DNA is TGCGCCAGCAGCCAGGGGGGCGCAGTTCTTTACAATGAGCAGTTCTTC.

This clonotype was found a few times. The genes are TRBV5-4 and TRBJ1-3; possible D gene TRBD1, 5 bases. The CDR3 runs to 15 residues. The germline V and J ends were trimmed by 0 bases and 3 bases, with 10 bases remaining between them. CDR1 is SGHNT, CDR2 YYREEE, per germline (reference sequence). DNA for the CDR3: TGTGCCAGCAGCTTGGATGGGGGAGGTGGAAACACCATATATTTT. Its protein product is CASSLDGGGGNTIYF.

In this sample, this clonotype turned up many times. The DNA of the CDR3 is TGTGCCACCAGCAGACGGGACACCTGGGGCAATCAGCCCCAGCATTTT. It yields the protein CATSRRDTWGNQPQHF. The chain is built from TRBV15 and TRBJ1-5; D may be TRBD1 (6 bases). Germline CDR1 is LNHNV and CDR2 is YYDKDF (reference sequence). The CDR3 covers 16 residues. V was clipped by 2 bases and J by 2 bases, with 13 bases between them.

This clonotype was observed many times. The CDR3 loop reads CASSLTAGINTIYF. The CDR3 DNA is TGTGCCAGCAGTTTAACAGCCGGCATAAACACCATATATTTT. The chain couples TRBV12-3 or TRBV12-4 to TRBJ1-3; D call uncertain. V was shortened by 2 bases and J by 6 bases, with 11 bases between the two germline ends. The CDR3 loop spans 14 amino acids.

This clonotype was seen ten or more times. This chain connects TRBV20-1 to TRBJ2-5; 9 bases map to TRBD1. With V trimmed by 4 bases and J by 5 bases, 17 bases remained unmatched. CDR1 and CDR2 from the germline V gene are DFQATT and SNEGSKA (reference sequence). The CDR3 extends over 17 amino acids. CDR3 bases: TGCAGTGCTATCCCCCCCGGGACAGGGTACTATACGGAGACCCAGTACTTC. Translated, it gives CSAIPPGTGYYTETQYF.

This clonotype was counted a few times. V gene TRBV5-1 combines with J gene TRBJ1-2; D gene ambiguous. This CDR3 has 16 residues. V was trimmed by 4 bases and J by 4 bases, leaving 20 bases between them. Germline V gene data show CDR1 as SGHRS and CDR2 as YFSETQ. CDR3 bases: TGCGCCAGCAGCCGCGACTGGACCGATTCTTCCTATGGCTACACCTTC. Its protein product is CASSRDWTDSSYGYTF.

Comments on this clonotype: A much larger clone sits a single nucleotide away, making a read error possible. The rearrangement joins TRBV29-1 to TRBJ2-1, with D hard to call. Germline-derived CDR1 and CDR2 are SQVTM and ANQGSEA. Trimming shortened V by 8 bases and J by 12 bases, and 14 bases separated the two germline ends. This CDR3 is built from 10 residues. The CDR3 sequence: CSSLGEAQFF. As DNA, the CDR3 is TGCAGCTCCCTGGGTGAGGCGCAGTTCTTC.

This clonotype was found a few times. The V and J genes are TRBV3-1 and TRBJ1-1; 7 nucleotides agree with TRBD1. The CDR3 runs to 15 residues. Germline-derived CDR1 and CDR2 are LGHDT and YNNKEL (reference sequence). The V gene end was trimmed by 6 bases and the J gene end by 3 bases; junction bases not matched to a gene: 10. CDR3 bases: TGTGCCAGCAGACCCGGGGCAGGGGGGTACACTGAAGCTTTCTTT. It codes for CASRPGAGGYTEAFF. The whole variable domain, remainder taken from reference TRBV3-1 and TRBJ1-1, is DTAVSQTPKYLVTQMGNDKSIKCEQNLGHDTMYWYKQDSKKFLKIMFSYNNKELIINETVPNRFSPKSPDKAHLNLHINSLELGDSAVYFCASRPGAGGYTEAFFGQGTRLTVV.

In nucleotides, the CDR3 is TGTGCCTGGAGTGGGACAGGGGTCGAGCAGTACTTC. Amino acids: CAWSGTGVEQYF. The chain uses TRBV30 and TRBJ2-7; 9 bases align to TRBD1. The germline V gene encodes CDR1 GTSNPN and CDR2 SVGIG (reference sequence). The CDR3 loop spans 12 amino acids. V was clipped by 1 base and J by 6 bases; unmatched bases: 1.

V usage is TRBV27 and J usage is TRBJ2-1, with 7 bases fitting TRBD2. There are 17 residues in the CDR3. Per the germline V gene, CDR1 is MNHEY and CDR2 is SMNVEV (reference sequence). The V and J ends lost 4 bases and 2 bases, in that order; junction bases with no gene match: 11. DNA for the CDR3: TGTGCCAGCAGTTCTAATTGGGGGGGAGGTACCTACAATGAGCAGTTCTTC. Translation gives CASSSNWGGGTYNEQFF.